The 2 T cell receptor beta chains given below trace back to one sample, sequenced in a study of blood T cells in healthy people across ages. The use of a sample-barcoded 5' primer and a J-beta primer mix characterized a second PCR of about 7 to 12 cycles. Via MiXCR, TCRdb re-called the 5' RACE reads, giving one row per CDR3 protein. The table lists about 800,000 distinct CDR3 sequences, around 25% of them singletons. The same specimen was also included in a second study, on T cells of mothers and their children.

The sequenced sample consisted of blood. Receptor source: a boy between 10 and 17 years old in good health.

This clonotype was seen more than once but under ten times. The chain has TRBV29-1 and TRBJ2-5; TRBD2 matches at 10 bases. TRBJ2-1 explains the end of the DNA better; the J call may be wrong. The CDR3 has 15 amino acids. Germline assignment: CDR1 SQVTM and CDR2 ANQGSEA. The CDR3 DNA follows: TGCAGCGCCGGAAGGTCCGGGACTAGCGAAGGGGAGCAGTTCTTC. It codes for CSAGRSGTSEGEQFF.

This clonotype was recorded only once. V is TRBV6-2 or TRBV6-3 and J is TRBJ2-1; 10 positions match TRBD1. Germline CDR1 MNHEY, CDR2 SVGEGT. The CDR3 totals 15 residues. Trimming removed 4 bases from V and 7 bases from J; junction bases left unmatched: 7. The CDR3 DNA reads as TGTGCCAGCAGTTCCCCGACAGGGGGCTGGAATGAGCAGTTCTTC. The encoded protein is CASSSPTGGWNEQFF.